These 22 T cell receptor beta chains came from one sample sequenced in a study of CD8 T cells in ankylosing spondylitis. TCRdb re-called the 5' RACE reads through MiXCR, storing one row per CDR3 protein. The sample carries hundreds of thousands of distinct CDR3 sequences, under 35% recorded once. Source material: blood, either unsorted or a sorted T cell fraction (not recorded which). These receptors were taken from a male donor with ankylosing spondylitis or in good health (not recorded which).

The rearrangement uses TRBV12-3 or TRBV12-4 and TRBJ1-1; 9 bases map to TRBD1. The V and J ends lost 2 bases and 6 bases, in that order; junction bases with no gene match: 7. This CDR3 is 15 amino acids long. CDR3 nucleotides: TGTGCCAGCAGTTTACGGACAGGGGCGAGTTCTGAAGCTTTCTTT. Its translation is CASSLRTGASSEAFF.

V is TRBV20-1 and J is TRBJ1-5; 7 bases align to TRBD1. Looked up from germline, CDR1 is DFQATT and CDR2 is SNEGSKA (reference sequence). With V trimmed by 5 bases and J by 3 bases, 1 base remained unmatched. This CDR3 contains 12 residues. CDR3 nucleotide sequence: TGCAGTGCTGGACAGGCCAATCAGCCCCAGCATTTT. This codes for CSAGQANQPQHF.

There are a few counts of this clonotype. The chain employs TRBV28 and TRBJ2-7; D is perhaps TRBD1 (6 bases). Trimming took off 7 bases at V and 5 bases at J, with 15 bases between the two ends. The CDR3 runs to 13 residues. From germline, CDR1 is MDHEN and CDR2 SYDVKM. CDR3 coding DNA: TGTGCCAGCAACCTCCCGTCAGGGGACGAGCAGTACTTC. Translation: CASNLPSGDEQYF. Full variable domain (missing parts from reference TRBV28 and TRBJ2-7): DVKVTQSSRYLVKRTGEKVFLECVQDMDHENMFWYRQDPGLGLRLIYFSYDVKMKEKGDIPEGYSVSREKKERFSLILESASTNQTSMYLCASNLPSGDEQYFGPGTRLTVT.

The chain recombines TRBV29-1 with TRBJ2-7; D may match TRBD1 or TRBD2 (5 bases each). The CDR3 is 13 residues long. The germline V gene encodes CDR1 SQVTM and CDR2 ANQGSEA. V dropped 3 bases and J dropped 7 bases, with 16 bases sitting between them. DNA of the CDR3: TGCAGCGTTGACTTAGGGACCCATGGGGAGCAGTACTTC. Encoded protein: CSVDLGTHGEQYF.

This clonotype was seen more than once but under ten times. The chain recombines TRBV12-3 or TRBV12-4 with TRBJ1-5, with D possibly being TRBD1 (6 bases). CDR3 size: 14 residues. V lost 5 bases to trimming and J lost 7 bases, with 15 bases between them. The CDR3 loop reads CASSTSRGRQPQHF. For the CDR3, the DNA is TGTGCCAGCAGTACTTCCAGGGGAAGGCAGCCCCAGCATTTT.

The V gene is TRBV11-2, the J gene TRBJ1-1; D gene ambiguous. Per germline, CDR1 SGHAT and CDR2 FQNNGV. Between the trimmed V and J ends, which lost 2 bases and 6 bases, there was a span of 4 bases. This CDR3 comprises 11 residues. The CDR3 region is CASSLWAEAFF. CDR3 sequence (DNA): TGTGCCAGCAGCTTATGGGCTGAAGCTTTCTTT.

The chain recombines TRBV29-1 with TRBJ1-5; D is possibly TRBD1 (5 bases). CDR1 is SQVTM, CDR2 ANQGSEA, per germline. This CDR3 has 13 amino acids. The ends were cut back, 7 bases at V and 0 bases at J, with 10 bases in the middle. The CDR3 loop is CSARDGSNQPQHF. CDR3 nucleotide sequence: TGCAGCGCAAGGGACGGTAGCAATCAGCCCCAGCATTTT. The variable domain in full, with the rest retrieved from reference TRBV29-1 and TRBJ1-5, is SAVISQKPSRDICQRGTSLTIQCQVDSQVTMMFWYRQQPGQSLTLIATANQGSEATYESGFVIDKFPISRPNLTFSTLTVSNMSPEDSSIYLCSARDGSNQPQHFGDGTRLSIL.

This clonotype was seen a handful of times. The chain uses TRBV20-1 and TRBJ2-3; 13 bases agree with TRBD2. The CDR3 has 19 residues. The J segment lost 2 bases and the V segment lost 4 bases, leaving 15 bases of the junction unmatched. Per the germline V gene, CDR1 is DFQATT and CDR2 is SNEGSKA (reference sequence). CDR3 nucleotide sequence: TGCAGTGCTACACTCCCTTTAGGACTAGCGGGGGATAACACAGATACGCAGTATTTT. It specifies CSATLPLGLAGDNTDTQYF.

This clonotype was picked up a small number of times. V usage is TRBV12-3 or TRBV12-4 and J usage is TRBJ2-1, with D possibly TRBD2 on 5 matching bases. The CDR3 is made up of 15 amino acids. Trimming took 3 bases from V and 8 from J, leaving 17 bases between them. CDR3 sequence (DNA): TGTGCCAGCAGTTTTGGTCAAGGAGGCAACTATGAGCAGTTCTTC. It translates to CASSFGQGGNYEQFF.

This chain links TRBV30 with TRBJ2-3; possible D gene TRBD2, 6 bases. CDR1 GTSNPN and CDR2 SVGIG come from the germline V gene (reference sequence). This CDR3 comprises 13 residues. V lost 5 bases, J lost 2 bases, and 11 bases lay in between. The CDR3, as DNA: TGTGCCTGGGGAGGGTGGACCACAGATACGCAGTATTTT. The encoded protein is CAWGGWTTDTQYF. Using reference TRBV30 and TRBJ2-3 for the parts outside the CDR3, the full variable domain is SQTIHQWPATLVQPVGSPLSLECTVEGTSNPNLYWYRQAAGRGLQLLFYSVGIGQISSEVPQNLSASRPQDRQFILSSKKLLLSDSGFYLCAWGGWTTDTQYFGPGTRLTVL.

For the CDR3, the DNA is TGTGCCAGCAGCCAAAGGGATGGTGAGCAGTTCTTC. Translated: CASSQRDGEQFF. The V gene is TRBV3-1, the J gene TRBJ2-1; no clear D. V was shortened by 2 bases and J by 9 bases, with 8 bases between the two germline ends. CDR1 and CDR2 (germline): LGHDT, YNNKEL (reference sequence). This CDR3 region has 12 residues.

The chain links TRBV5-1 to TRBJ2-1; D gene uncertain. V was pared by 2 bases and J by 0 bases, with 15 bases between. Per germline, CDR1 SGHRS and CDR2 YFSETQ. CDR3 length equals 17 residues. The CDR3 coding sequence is TGCGCCAGCAGCTTTTCAGACACTCTGAGCTCCTACAATGAGCAGTTCTTC. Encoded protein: CASSFSDTLSSYNEQFF.

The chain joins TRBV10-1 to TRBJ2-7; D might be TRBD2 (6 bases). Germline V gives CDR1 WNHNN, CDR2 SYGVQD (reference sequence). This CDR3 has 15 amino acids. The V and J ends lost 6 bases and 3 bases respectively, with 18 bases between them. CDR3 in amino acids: CASRLMEGPLYEQYF. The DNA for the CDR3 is TGCGCCAGCAGACTTATGGAGGGGCCCCTCTACGAGCAGTACTTC.

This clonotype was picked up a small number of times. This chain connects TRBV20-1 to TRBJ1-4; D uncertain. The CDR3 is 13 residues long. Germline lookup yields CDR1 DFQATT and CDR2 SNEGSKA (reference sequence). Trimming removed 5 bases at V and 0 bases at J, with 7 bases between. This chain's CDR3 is CSARHTTNEKLFF. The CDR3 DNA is TGCAGTGCTCGGCATACAACTAATGAAAAACTGTTTTTT.

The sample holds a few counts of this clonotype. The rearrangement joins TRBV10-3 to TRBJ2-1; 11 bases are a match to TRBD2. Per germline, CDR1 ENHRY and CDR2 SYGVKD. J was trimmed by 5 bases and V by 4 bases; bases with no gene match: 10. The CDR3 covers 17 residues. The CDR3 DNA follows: TGTGCCATCAGTGGAGGAACTGGGACTAGCGGAAACAATGAGCAGTTCTTC. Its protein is CAISGGTGTSGNNEQFF.

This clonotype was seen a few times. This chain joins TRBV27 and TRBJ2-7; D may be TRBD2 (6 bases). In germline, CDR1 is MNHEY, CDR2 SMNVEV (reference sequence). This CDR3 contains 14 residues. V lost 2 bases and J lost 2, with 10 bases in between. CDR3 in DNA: TGTGCCAGCAGTTTAAATGGGGGGACCTACGAGCAGTACTTC. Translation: CASSLNGGTYEQYF.

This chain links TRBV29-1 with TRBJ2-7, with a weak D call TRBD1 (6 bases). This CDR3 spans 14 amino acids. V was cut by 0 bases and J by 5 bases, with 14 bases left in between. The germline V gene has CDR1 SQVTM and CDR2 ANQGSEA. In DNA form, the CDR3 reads TGCAGCGTTGAAGAAGGGCACAGGGCTAACGAGCAGTACTTC. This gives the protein CSVEEGHRANEQYF.

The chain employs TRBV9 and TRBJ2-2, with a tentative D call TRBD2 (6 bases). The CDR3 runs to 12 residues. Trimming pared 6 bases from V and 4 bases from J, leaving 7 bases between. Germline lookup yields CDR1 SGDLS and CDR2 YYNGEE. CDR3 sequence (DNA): TGTGCCAGCAACGGGGGCACCGGGGAGCTGTTTTTT. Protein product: CASNGGTGELFF.

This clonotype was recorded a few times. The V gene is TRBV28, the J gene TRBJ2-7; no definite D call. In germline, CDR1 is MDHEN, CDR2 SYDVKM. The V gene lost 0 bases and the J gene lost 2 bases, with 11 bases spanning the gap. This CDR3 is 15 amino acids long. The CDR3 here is CASSLWALSTYEQYF. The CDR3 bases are TGTGCCAGCAGTTTATGGGCCCTCAGTACCTACGAGCAGTACTTC.

CDR3 sequence: CASSIGPWELFF. The CDR3, as DNA: TGTGCCAGCAGTATAGGACCGTGGGAGCTGTTTTTT. The chain combines TRBV6-2 or TRBV6-3 with TRBJ2-2; unclear D gene. Germline V gene data show CDR1 as MNHEY and CDR2 as SVGEGT. The CDR3 consists of 12 residues. V lost 5 bases and J 9 bases, leaving 10 bases between the germline ends.

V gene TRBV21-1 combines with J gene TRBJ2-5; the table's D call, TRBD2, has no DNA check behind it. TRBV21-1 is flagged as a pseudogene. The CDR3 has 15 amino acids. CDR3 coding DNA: TGTGCCAGCAGCAAAGCGAGAGGGTTAGGAGAGACCCAGTACTTC. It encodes CASSKARGLGETQYF.

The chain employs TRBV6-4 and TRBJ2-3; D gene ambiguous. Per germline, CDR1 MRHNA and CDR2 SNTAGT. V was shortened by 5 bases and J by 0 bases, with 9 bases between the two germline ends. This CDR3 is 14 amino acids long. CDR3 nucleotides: TGTGCCAGCAGTCCAAGTACTAGCACAGATACGCAGTATTTT. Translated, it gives CASSPSTSTDTQYF.